The clone carrying this T cell receptor beta chain was detected only a few times. The target antigen is unknown. The source of the sample is a study of T cell repertoires in cytomegalovirus infection. Whole-study context: Indications came from public TCR beta signatures; they pointed to CMV infection and to a matching HLA type. General observations from the study: Public TCR beta family frequency separated CMV-and-HLA carriers, including in an independent cohort. In two of eight donors, the top clonotype was HLA-C-restricted CMV-specific.

V lost 7 bases and J lost 4; bases outside the gene matches: 7. Germline CDR1 MDHEN, CDR2 SYDVKM. This CDR3 has 13 residues. Using its own MiXCR run on the reads, TCRdb lists one record per CDR3 protein. This sample has some 230,000 distinct CDR3 sequences; roughly 20% occur once, and the top ten carry roughly 18%. The TCR comes from a human donor in good health (CMV status not recorded). Some clones in this sample may be carry-over from other donors' samples. The gene calls are TRBV28 and TRBJ2-7; 7 bases align to TRBD1. Sample: CD8+ T cells from PBMCs. The CDR3 reads CASTDRATYEQYF. In nucleotides, the CDR3 is TGTGCCAGCACTGACAGGGCAACATACGAGCAGTACTTC.